These 3 T cell receptor beta chains originate from one sample sequenced in a study of T cell clonality in common variable immunodeficiency. Profiled with immunoSEQ multiplex PCR; TCRdb holds only in-frame clones, not every one. The sample includes over 40,000 clones, none of them occurring once. The material sequenced was peripheral blood mononuclear cells. These TCRs come from a person aged 18-69 years in good health.

This clone came up many times. Read sequence stops 3 residues before the CDR3 end, and the germline J gene provides the missing end. This sequence joins TRBV20-1 and TRBJ1-1; D gene uncertain. Germline CDR1 DFQATT, CDR2 SNEGSKA (reference sequence). CDR3 size: 9 residues. The sequenced part of the CDR3 DNA is TGCAGTGCACGAAGGTAT. This codes for CSARRY. Given in full, the CDR3 is CSARRYAFF.

This clone has ten or more counts. With the read ending 3 residues before the CDR3 end, the germline J gene is used to fill in that end. The chain is built from TRBV20-1 and TRBJ2-5; possible D gene TRBD1, 6 bases. The CDR3 extends over 12 amino acids. Trimming took 4 bases from V and 4 from J, leaving 10 bases between them. Germline CDR1 and CDR2: DFQATT and SNEGSKA (reference sequence). The CDR3 region is CSAIRQAETQYF. The sequenced CDR3 bases are TGCAGTGCTATCCGACAGGCAGAGACC.

This clone was seen at least ten times. The CDR3 is cut off 3 residues early in the read; its end comes from the germline J gene. The rearrangement joins TRBV7-8 to TRBJ1-2, with D perhaps matching TRBD1 (5 bases). The V gene's germline CDR1 is SGHVS and CDR2 FQNEAQ. V shed 5 bases and J shed 5 bases, with 12 bases lying between them. The CDR3 length is 13 residues. The sequenced part of the CDR3 DNA is TGTGCCAGCAGCCACGATCAGGGATATGGC. Translation: CASSHDQGYG. The CDR3 in full is CASSHDQGYGYTF. The full variable domain, in which reference TRBV7-8 and TRBJ1-2 provide the parts outside the CDR3, is GAGVSQSPRYKVAKRGQDVALRCDPISGHVSLFWYQQALGQGPEFLTYFQNEAQLDKSGLPSDRFFAERPEGSVSTLKIQRTQQEDSAVYLCASSHDQGYGYTFGSGTRLTVV.